Listed below are T cell receptor beta chains from one sample, sequenced in a study of tumor-infiltrating lymphocytes in localized non-small cell lung cancer. Sequencing was performed with immunoSEQ multiplex PCR; in TCRdb, only in-frame clones are kept and a portion is missing. This table holds roughly 12,000 clones, around 64% found once. The sample was uninvolved lung tissue not adjacent to the tumor. The receptor source for this set is a human donor with non-small cell lung cancer. CDR3s include the opening cysteine and the closing phenylalanine or tryptophan. D genes are given only for firm matches. Part of the rows lack a size; the others show once, few, many or a class for expanded clones.

TGCAGCGTTCGCGGACTAGCGGGAGTTTCCTACAATGAGCAGTTCTTC,CSVRGLAGVSYNEQFF,TRBD2,TRBJ2-1,NA,16,TRBV29-1
TGTGCCTGGAGTATTGGGGGGCCAGGGTACGAGCAGTACTTC,CAWSIGGPGYEQYF,NA,TRBJ2-7,NA,14,TRBV30
TGTGCCAGCAGCCACTACAATGAGCAGTTCTTC,CASSHYNEQFF,NA,TRBJ2-1,medium-sized,11,TRBV9
TGTGCCATCAGCCAAACAGGGGTAGATACGCAGTATTTT,CAISQTGVDTQYF,TRBD1,TRBJ2-3,NA,13,TRBV10-3
TGTGCCAGCAGTTCGAGACAGAGTAGCAATCAGCCCCAGCATTTT,CASSSRQSSNQPQHF,NA,TRBJ1-5,once,15,TRBV6-5
TGTGCCAGCAGCACTCGGGACAGGGCCGAGCAGTACTTC,CASSTRDRAEQYF,TRBD1,TRBJ2-7,few,13,TRBV9
TGTGCCAGCAGCCCCACAGGGGCCGTCTACGAGCAGTACTTC,CASSPTGAVYEQYF,TRBD1,TRBJ2-7,NA,14,TRBV7-9
TGCGCCAGCAGCCAAGATAGCAGGGGCAATCAGCCCCAGCATTTT,CASSQDSRGNQPQHF,NA,TRBJ1-5,NA,15,TRBV4-3
TGTGCCAGCAGCCCTGGCAATTGGGGGGCGCTTTTTGATGAGCAGTTCTTC,CASSPGNWGALFDEQFF,NA,TRBJ2-1,NA,17,TRBV7-9
TGTGCCAGCAGCTTGCAGCGGGGGATCACTGAAGCTTTCTTT,CASSLQRGITEAFF,NA,TRBJ1-1,few,14,TRBV7-2
TGTGCCAGTAGCCAACAGATGAACACTGAAGCTTTCTTT,CASSQQMNTEAFF,NA,TRBJ1-1,NA,13,TRBV19
TGTGCCAGCAGCTTGGGGGGGACGAACACCGGGGAGCTGTTTTTT,CASSLGGTNTGELFF,NA,TRBJ2-2,once,15,TRBV5-6
TGTGCCAGCAGTTATTCGCAGGGTCGGAATCAGCCCCAGCATTTT,CASSYSQGRNQPQHF,NA,TRBJ1-5,once,15,TRBV6-5
TGTGCCAGCAGCACCAGGGCGGGGGTCTCCTACGAGCAGTACTTC,CASSTRAGVSYEQYF,TRBD2,TRBJ2-7,NA,15,TRBV7-2
TGTGCCAGCAGTTACTCGGCGGGAGGGCCCGAAGAGCAGTTCTTC,CASSYSAGGPEEQFF,TRBD2,TRBJ2-1,NA,15,TRBV6-5
TGTGCCAGTGAACAGGGGAGGGGTAACATTCAGTACTTC,CASEQGRGNIQYF,NA,TRBJ2-4,NA,13,TRBV6-1
TGTGCCAGCACCGATTTCCGACAGGGGGCTCTCCCTTTCTCCTACGAGCAGTACTTC,CASTDFRQGALPFSYEQYF,TRBD1,TRBJ2-7,once,19,TRBV7-9
TGTGCCAGCAGTTACACAAGGACATCCGAGCAGTACTTC,CASSYTRTSEQYF,NA,TRBJ2-7,NA,13,TRBV6-5
TGTGCCAGTAGTACGGGGGGGCTGAATCAGCCCCAGCATTTT,CASSTGGLNQPQHF,NA,TRBJ1-5,few,14,TRBV19
TGTGCCAGAACCTTAGTCGGGACAGACTACCATTCACACACCGGGGAGCTGTTTTTT,CARTLVGTDYHSHTGELFF,TRBD1,TRBJ2-2,NA,19,TRBV5-3
TGCAGCGTTGGCATGGGGAATCAGCCCCAGCATTTT,CSVGMGNQPQHF,NA,TRBJ1-5,NA,12,TRBV29-1
TGCGCCAGCAGCTTAACGACAGGGGGCCACTCCTACAATGAGCAGTTCTTC,CASSLTTGGHSYNEQFF,TRBD1,TRBJ2-1,NA,17,TRBV5-1
TGTGCCAGCAGGGTCGAGGGCTACACTGAAGCTTTCTTT,CASRVEGYTEAFF,NA,TRBJ1-1,NA,13,TRBV2
TGTGCCTGGAGAGGATTTTACACCGGGGAGCTGTTTTTT,CAWRGFYTGELFF,NA,TRBJ2-2,NA,13,TRBV30
TGCGCCAGCAGCCCGGGAGGTTTCCAGAGCTCCTACGAGCAGTACTTC,CASSPGGFQSSYEQYF,TRBD2,TRBJ2-7,NA,16,TRBV5-1
TGTGCCAGCAGCCCGTTGGGGGGCAGGAACACTGAAGCTTTCTTT,CASSPLGGRNTEAFF,NA,TRBJ1-1,few,15,TRBV7-2
TGTGCCAGCAGCTCACTGGGGCAGCATGGAACTGAAGCTTTCTTT,CASSSLGQHGTEAFF,NA,TRBJ1-1,NA,15,TRBV7-8
TGTGCCAGCAATGTATCGCCATGGCGGGTCTCTGGGGCCAACGTCCTGACTTTC,CASNVSPWRVSGANVLTF,NA,TRBJ2-6,NA,18,TRBV7-2
TGTGCCATCAGTGTAGGACAGGGGTCGATCGCTCAAGCTTTCTTT,CAISVGQGSIAQAFF,TRBD1,TRBJ1-1,NA,15,TRBV10-3
TGTGCTAGTGGTTTGCCTCCGATGGATGAGCAGTTCTTC,CASGLPPMDEQFF,NA,TRBJ2-1,medium-sized,13,TRBV12-5
TGTGCCAGCAGCTCTCCGGGACTAGCCTTTTCCTACGAGCAGTACTTC,CASSSPGLAFSYEQYF,TRBD2,TRBJ2-7,NA,16,TRBV28
TGCGCCAGCACCCGGGAAGGCACAGATACGCAGTATTTT,CASTREGTDTQYF,NA,TRBJ2-3,once,13,TRBV5-1
TGTGCCAGCAGAACTGAGCGGGAGGGGGAGACCCAGTACTTC,CASRTEREGETQYF,TRBD2,TRBJ2-5,NA,14,TRBV2
TGCGCCAGCAGCTTGGGTTATGCAGGGAGCACCTACGAGCAGTACTTC,CASSLGYAGSTYEQYF,NA,TRBJ2-7,NA,16,TRBV5-1
TGTGCCAGTGGGTCGGAGTACGGCACAGATACGCAGTATTTT,CASGSEYGTDTQYF,NA,TRBJ2-3,NA,14,TRBV28
TGTGCCAGCAACGTAGACAATCAGCCCCAGCATTTT,CASNVDNQPQHF,NA,TRBJ1-5,NA,12,TRBV7-9
TGTGCCAGCAGCGTAGCCTACAATGAGCAGTTCTTC,CASSVAYNEQFF,NA,TRBJ2-1,few,12,TRBV9
TGTGCCAGCACCACCCGGGGAGGGGGGCCCTACGAGCAGTACTTC,CASTTRGGGPYEQYF,NA,TRBJ2-7,NA,15,TRBV11-2
TGTGCCAGTAGTGAAGGCCTTCAGCCCCACCAGTACTTC,CASSEGLQPHQYF,NA,TRBJ2-5,NA,13,TRBV19
TGTGCCAGCTCACCTAGACAGGGGGCGATGAACACTGAAGCTTTCTTT,CASSPRQGAMNTEAFF,TRBD1,TRBJ1-1,few,16,TRBV18
TGCGCCAGCAGCCCCGGGACAGGCGTCTCCTACGAGCAGTACTTC,CASSPGTGVSYEQYF,TRBD1,TRBJ2-7,NA,15,TRBV5-1
TGTGCCAGCAGCTTACAGGGGGCTAACTATGGCTACACCTTC,CASSLQGANYGYTF,TRBD1,TRBJ1-2,NA,14,TRBV7-2
TGTGCCAGCAGTTTATCTCAGGGTCGCGGAAAACTGTTTTTT,CASSLSQGRGKLFF,NA,TRBJ1-4,few,14,TRBV27
TGTGCCAGCAGCTTAGATAAGTATCTCGAAGCTTTCTTT,CASSLDKYLEAFF,NA,TRBJ1-1,NA,13,TRBV11-2